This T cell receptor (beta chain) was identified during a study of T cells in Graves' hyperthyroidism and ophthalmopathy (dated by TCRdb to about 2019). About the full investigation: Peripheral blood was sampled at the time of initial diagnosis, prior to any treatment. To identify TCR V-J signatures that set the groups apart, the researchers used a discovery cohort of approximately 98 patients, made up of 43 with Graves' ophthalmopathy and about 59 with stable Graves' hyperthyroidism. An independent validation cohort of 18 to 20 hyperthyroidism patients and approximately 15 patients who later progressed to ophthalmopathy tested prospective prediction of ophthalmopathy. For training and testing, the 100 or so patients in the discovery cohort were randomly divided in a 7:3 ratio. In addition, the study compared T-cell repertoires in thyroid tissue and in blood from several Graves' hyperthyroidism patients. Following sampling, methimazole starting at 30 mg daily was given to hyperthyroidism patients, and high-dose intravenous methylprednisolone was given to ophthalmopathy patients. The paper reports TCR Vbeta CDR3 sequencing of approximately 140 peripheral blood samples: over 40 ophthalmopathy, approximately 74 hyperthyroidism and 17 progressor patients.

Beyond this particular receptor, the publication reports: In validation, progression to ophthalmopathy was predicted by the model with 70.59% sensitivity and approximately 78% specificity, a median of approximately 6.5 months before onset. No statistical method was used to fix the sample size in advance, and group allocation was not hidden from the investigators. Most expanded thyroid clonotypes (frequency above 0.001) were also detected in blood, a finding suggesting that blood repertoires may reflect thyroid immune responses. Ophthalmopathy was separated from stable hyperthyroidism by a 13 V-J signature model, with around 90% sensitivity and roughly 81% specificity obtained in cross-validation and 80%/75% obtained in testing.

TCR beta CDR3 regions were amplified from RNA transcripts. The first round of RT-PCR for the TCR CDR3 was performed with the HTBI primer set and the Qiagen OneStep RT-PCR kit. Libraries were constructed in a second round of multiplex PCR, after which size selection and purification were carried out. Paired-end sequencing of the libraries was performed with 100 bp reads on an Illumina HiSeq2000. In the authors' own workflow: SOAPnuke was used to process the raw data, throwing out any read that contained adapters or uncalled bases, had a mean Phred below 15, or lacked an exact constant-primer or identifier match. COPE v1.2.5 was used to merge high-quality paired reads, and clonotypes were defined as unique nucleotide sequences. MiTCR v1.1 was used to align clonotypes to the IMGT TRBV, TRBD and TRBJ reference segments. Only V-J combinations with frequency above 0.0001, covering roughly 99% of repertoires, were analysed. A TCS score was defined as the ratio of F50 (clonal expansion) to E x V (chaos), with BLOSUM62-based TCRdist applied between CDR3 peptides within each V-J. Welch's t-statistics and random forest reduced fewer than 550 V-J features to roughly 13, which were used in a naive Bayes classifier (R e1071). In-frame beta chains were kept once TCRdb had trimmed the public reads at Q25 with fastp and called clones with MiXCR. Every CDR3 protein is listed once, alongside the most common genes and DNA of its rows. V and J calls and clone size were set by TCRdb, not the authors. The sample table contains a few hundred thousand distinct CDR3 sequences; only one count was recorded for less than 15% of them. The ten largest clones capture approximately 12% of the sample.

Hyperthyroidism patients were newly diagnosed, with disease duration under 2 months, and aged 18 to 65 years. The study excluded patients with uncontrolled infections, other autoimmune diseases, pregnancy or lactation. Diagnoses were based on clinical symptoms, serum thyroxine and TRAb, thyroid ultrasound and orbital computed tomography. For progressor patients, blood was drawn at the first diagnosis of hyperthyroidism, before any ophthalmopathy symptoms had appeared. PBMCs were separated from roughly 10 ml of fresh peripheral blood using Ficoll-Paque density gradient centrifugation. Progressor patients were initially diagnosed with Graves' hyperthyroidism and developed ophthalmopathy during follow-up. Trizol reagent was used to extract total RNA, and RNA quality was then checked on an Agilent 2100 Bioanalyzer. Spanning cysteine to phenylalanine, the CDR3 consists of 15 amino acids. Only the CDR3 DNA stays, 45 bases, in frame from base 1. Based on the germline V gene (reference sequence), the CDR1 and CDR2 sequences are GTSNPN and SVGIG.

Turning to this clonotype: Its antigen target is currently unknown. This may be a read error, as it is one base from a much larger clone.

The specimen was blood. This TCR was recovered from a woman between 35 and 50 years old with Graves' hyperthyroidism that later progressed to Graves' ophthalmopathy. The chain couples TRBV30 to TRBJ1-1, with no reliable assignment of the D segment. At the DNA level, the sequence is TGTGCCTGGACTGTCCCCTCGACGGTATCCACTGGAGCTTTCTTT. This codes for CAWTVPSTVSTGAFF.